The 3 T cell receptor beta chains in this list originate from one sample, sequenced in a study of blood T cell repertoires in COVID-19 (dated by TCRdb to between 2020 and 2021). Receptor libraries were prepared by the immunoSEQ multiplex PCR assay. Not all clones reach the TCRdb copy of this immuneACCESS table, which keeps in-frame sequences only. Checked studies attribute under half of the gap to unresolved V genes and leave the rest unexplained. Counted in this sample were over 250,000 clones; roughly 90% of them appeared once. In total, the top ten clones hold about 2% of the sample. The sequenced material came from PBMCs or T cells enriched from blood (not recorded which). These receptors came from a woman aged 60-75 years who had recovered from COVID-19.

V is TRBV11-2 and J is TRBJ2-5; D is undetermined. There are 14 residues in the CDR3. Per germline, CDR1 SGHAT and CDR2 FQNNGV. V shed 8 bases and J shed 2 bases, with 15 bases lying between them. CDR3 bases: TGTGCCAGCGTCCTGGAACTAAGGCAAGAGACCCAGTACTTC. It yields the protein CASVLELRQETQYF.

The rearrangement links TRBV6-6 to TRBJ2-1, with 8 bases lining up with TRBD1. The germline gives CDR1 MNHNY, CDR2 SVGAGI (reference sequence). The CDR3 sequence is 17 residues long. The trim removed 5 bases at V and 1 base at J, leaving 10 bases unmatched. CDR3 protein: CASSPQSGQGSYNEQFF. The CDR3 bases are TGTGCCAGCAGTCCTCAGAGTGGACAGGGTTCCTACAATGAGCAGTTCTTC.

V gene TRBV6-5 combines with J gene TRBJ1-6, with TRBD1 matching over 11 bases. V dropped 6 bases and J dropped 7; count of bases not matched to a gene: 2. This CDR3 is built from 14 residues. CDR1 MNHEY and CDR2 SVGAGI come from the germline V gene. In nucleotides, the CDR3 is TGTGCCAGCAGGAGGGACAGGGGGAATTCACCCCTCCACTTT. The encoded protein is CASRRDRGNSPLHF.